The 11 T cell receptor beta chains below all came from one sample that was sequenced in a study of CD8+CD57+ T cells in acquired aplastic anemia. Whoever was chosen for sequencing had shown CD8+CD57+ cell expansion by flow cytometry. Profiling that covered TCR beta VDJ and CDR3 relied on genomic DNA as its template. TCRdb reprocessed the reads with MiXCR, giving one entry per CDR3 protein. The profile covers about half a million distinct CDR3 sequences, with under 40% appearing a single time and around 0.82% taken by the ten largest. Sequencing input: sorted CD4+, CD8+, or CD8+CD57+ T cells (not recorded which) from PBMCs. The receptors originated from a human donor with aplastic anemia.

The chain links TRBV10-3 to TRBJ2-7; TRBD1 matches 7 bases. V shed 11 bases, J shed 0 bases, and the junction held 10 bases outside the gene matches. Germline CDR1 reads ENHRY; CDR2 reads SYGVKD. The CDR3 loop spans 14 amino acids. CDR3 bases: TGTGCCTGGAGTTCGGGACAGAGCTCCTACGAGCAGTACTTC. This translates into CAWSSGQSSYEQYF.

V is TRBV11-2 and J is TRBJ2-3, with no clear D. This CDR3 spans 16 amino acids. Per the germline V gene, CDR1 is SGHAT and CDR2 is FQNNGV. The ends were cut back, 5 bases at V and 3 bases at J, with 18 bases in the middle. This CDR3 is CASSSSGVTGTDTQYF. The CDR3 DNA is TGTGCCAGCAGCAGCAGTGGCGTGACCGGGACAGATACGCAGTATTTT.

This chain joins TRBV10-3 and TRBJ2-3; D might be TRBD1 or TRBD2, each matching 5 bases. The CDR3 is 17 amino acids. V lost 3 bases and J lost 2, with 18 bases in between. CDR1 is ENHRY and CDR2 is SYGVKD in the germline V gene. CDR3 in DNA: TGTGCCATCAGTGAAGGGTCAATAATGGGGGACACAGATACGCAGTATTTT. Translated, it gives CAISEGSIMGDTDTQYF.

This clonotype was seen at least ten times. The V gene is TRBV2, the J gene TRBJ1-5, with TRBD1 as a possible D gene (5 bases). CDR3 length: 15 amino acids. Trimming stripped 4 bases from V and 5 bases from J, with 15 bases between. Per germline, CDR1 SNHLY and CDR2 FYNNEI. The CDR3: CASSGDGTWDQPQHF. As DNA, the CDR3 is TGTGCCAGCAGTGGGGACGGTACATGGGATCAGCCCCAGCATTTT.

This clonotype was counted at least ten times. The chain combines TRBV10-3 with TRBJ1-4, with D uncertain. The CDR3 extends over 15 amino acids. Germline lookup yields CDR1 ENHRY and CDR2 SYGVKD. The ends were cut back, 2 bases at V and 8 bases at J, with 15 bases in the middle. The CDR3 is CAISEGVPNREKLFF. The CDR3, as DNA: TGTGCCATCAGTGAGGGGGTCCCCAATCGGGAAAAACTGTTTTTT.

This clonotype was found many times. The rearrangement joins TRBV14 to TRBJ1-6; D gene ambiguous. This CDR3 has 13 residues. CDR1 SGHDN and CDR2 FVKESK come from the germline V gene. V was shortened by 7 bases and J by 10 bases, with 14 bases between the two germline ends. The CDR3 spells CASKLEVGSPLHF. For the CDR3, the DNA is TGTGCCAGCAAGTTGGAGGTAGGATCACCCCTCCACTTT.

This clonotype has only a few counts. The rearrangement joins TRBV10-1 to TRBJ2-1, with D unresolved. There are 14 residues in the CDR3. Per germline, CDR1 WNHNN and CDR2 SYGVQD (reference sequence). V was clipped by 5 bases and J by 5 bases, with 13 bases between them. CDR3 sequence reads: CASSNQEFHNEQFF. CDR3 bases: TGCGCCAGCAGTAATCAGGAATTCCACAATGAGCAGTTCTTC.

This clonotype appeared a single time. This may come from a read error, since a much larger clone is one base off. The CDR3 does not close with the conserved phenylalanine or tryptophan, likely indicating a read error. The V call is TRBV2, the J call TRBJ2-5, with D tentatively TRBD1 (6 bases). Germline CDR1 and CDR2: SNHLY and FYNNEI. Trimming pared 7 bases from V and 4 bases from J, leaving 13 bases between. This CDR3 is built from 13 residues. The CDR3 spells CASTQARGETQYL. CDR3 DNA: TGTGCCAGCACTCAGGCCAGGGGAGAGACCCAGTACCTC.

The chain has TRBV15 and TRBJ1-6; perhaps TRBD1 as D (5 bases). V lost 3 bases and J lost 6, with 15 bases in between. In germline, CDR1 is LNHNV, CDR2 YYDKDF (reference sequence). The CDR3 covers 16 residues. The CDR3 nucleotides read TGTGCCACCAGCAGCTTTCTGCAGGGCCTTAATTCACCCCTCCACTTT. This gives the protein CATSSFLQGLNSPLHF.

This clonotype was seen a handful of times. V usage is TRBV12-3 or TRBV12-4 and J usage is TRBJ1-4; maybe TRBD1 (6 bases). Trimming took 6 bases from V and 5 from J, leaving 13 bases between them. CDR3 length: 14 residues. CDR3 sequence: CASSKQGLNEKLFF. The CDR3 DNA reads TGTGCCAGCAGCAAACAGGGCCTGAATGAAAAACTGTTTTTT.

For this clonotype: Lacking the conserved final phenylalanine or tryptophan, this CDR3 likely reflects a read error. The rearrangement joins TRBV6-1 to TRBJ1-2; the D gene is possibly TRBD1 (5 bases). Trimming pared 2 bases from V and 9 bases from J, leaving 16 bases between. Germline CDR1 reads MNHNS; CDR2 reads SASEGT. The CDR3 extends over 14 amino acids. CDR3 DNA sequence: TGTGCCAGCAGTGAAAAAGGCAGGGTATTGAGCTACACCTCC. This encodes CASSEKGRVLSYTS.